This T cell receptor (beta chain) was identified during a study of blood T cell repertoires in COVID-19. On the study more broadly: Sites across the United States, Italy and Spain contributed samples from acute and convalescent COVID-19. PBMCs, B-cell-depleted T cells, or T cells were the source of the cDNA or gDNA that made up the material.

Methods used by the authors: Amplification from reference gene primers served as the basis for estimated nucleated cell counts. Assay: immunoSEQ multiplex PCR; the TCRdb copy retains only in-frame clones and omits some. V and J calls plus clone size are reproduced from that table; the DNA served to infer D and trimming. Among approximately 150,000 clones listed, 76% were seen once. Germline assignment: CDR1 SGHDT and CDR2 YYEEEE. The CDR3 length is 14 residues. The V gene end was trimmed by 4 bases and the J gene end by 3 bases; junction bases not matched to a gene: 6. The source material was peripheral blood. The receptor was derived from a man in his 60s with acute or convalescent COVID-19. The chain has TRBV5-6 and TRBJ2-7; the match to TRBD1 covers 8 bases. The CDR3 spells CASSKAGQGYEQYF. The CDR3 region has the DNA TGTGCCAGCAGCAAGGCTGGACAGGGCTACGAGCAGTACTTC. The variable domain in full, completed from reference TRBV5-6 and TRBJ2-7, reads DAGVTQSPTHLIKTRGQQVTLRCSPKSGHDTVSWYQQALGQGPQFIFQYYEEEERQRGNFPDRFSGHQFPNYSSELNVNALLLGDSALYLCASSKAGQGYEQYFGPGTRLTVT.